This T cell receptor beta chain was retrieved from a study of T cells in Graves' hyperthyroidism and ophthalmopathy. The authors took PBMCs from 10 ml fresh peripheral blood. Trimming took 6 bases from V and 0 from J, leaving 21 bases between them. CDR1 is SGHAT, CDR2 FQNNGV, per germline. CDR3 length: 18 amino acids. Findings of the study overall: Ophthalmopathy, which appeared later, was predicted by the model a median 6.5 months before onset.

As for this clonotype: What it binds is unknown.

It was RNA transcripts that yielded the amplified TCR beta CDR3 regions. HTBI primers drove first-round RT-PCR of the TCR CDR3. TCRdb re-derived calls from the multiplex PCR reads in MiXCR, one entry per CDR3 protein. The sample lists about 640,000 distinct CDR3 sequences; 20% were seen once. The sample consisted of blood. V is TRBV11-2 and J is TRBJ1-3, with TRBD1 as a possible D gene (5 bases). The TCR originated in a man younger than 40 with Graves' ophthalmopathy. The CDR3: CASSFRFGGMASGNTIYF. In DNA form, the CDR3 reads TGTGCCAGCAGTTTTAGATTCGGGGGTATGGCCTCTGGAAACACCATATATTTT.